These 27 T cell receptor beta chains originate from one sample sequenced in a study of molecular identifiers for immune sequencing clone quantification. TCRdb reprocessed the PCR reads via MiXCR and lists one record per CDR3 protein. The sample lists more than 250,000 distinct CDR3 sequences; 20% to 25% were seen once. Input material: naive CD8+ T cells from blood, with Jurkat cell RNA spiked in. This sample's subset: FACS-sorted CD8+CD4-CCR7+CD45RA+ naive T cells. These receptors were collected from a human donor in good health. Some libraries in this study had Jurkat cell RNA spiked in.

Comment on this clonotype: A much larger clone lies one base from this, so it may be a read error. This sequence joins TRBV9 and TRBJ2-2, with 8 bases fitting TRBD2. CDR1 SGDLS and CDR2 YYNGEE come from the germline V gene. The CDR3 loop spans 18 amino acids. The CDR3 DNA reads TGTGCCAGCAGCGTAGGGGGTGCGCGGGGGGACGGCACCGGGGAGCCGTTTTTT. Amino acids: CASSVGGARGDGTGEPFF.

The sample holds many counts of this clonotype. The genes are TRBV29-1 and TRBJ2-3; D possibly corresponds to TRBD2 (5 bases). V lost 3 bases and J lost 8, with 15 bases in between. This CDR3 comprises 13 residues. The germline V gene encodes CDR1 SQVTM and CDR2 ANQGSEA. CDR3 loop: CSVDYSAGGTQYF. The CDR3 DNA is TGCAGCGTTGATTATTCGGCGGGTGGTACGCAGTATTTT.

The V gene is TRBV4-3, the J gene TRBJ1-2, with unresolved D. This CDR3 is 17 amino acids long. Between the trimmed V and J ends, which lost 0 bases and 1 base, there was a span of 15 bases. Germline values: CDR1 LGHNA, CDR2 YSLEER. CDR3 region: CASSQESGFVGNYGYTF. The CDR3 DNA reads TGCGCCAGCAGCCAAGAGTCGGGGTTCGTTGGTAACTATGGCTACACCTTC.

This clonotype occurred many times. This chain uses TRBV2 with TRBJ2-4, with D possibly being TRBD2 (5 bases). The germline V and J ends were trimmed by 4 bases and 0 bases, with 10 bases remaining between them. The length of the CDR3 is 15 residues. From germline, CDR1 is SNHLY and CDR2 FYNNEI. DNA for the CDR3: TGTGCCAGCAGTGCGGGGTTTATAGCCAAAAACATTCAGTACTTC. It encodes CASSAGFIAKNIQYF. The complete variable domain, with remaining parts taken from reference TRBV2 and TRBJ2-4, reads EPEVTQTPSHQVTQMGQEVILRCVPISNHLYFYWYRQILGQKVEFLVSFYNNEISEKSEIFDDQFSVERPDGSNFTLKIRSTKLEDSAMYFCASSAGFIAKNIQYFGAGTRLSVL.

In this sample, this clonotype turned up many times. The chain carries TRBV12-3 or TRBV12-4 and TRBJ2-1; D remains unclear. Trimming removed 3 bases from V and 9 bases from J, with 9 bases in between. This CDR3 is 12 amino acids long. This CDR3 reads CASSLGYSEQFF. The CDR3 DNA sequence: TGTGCCAGCAGTTTGGGGTATAGTGAGCAGTTCTTC.

The chain employs TRBV4-2 and TRBJ2-2; 9 bases are a match to TRBD2. This CDR3 has 17 amino acids. V shed 1 base and J 0 bases; nucleotides not matched to a gene: 3. Germline V gene lookup returns CDR1 LGHNA and CDR2 YNFKEQ. The chain's CDR3 is CASSQGPSGTNTGELFF. The CDR3 nucleotides are TGTGCCAGCAGCCAAGGGCCTAGCGGGACGAACACCGGGGAGCTGTTTTTT.

As to this clonotype: Being one base from a much bigger clone, this may be a read error. This rearrangement joins TRBV12-3 or TRBV12-4 to TRBJ2-4; D perhaps matches TRBD2 (5 bases). Trimming left V 3 bases short and J 12 bases short, with 30 bases between. This CDR3 contains 18 residues. DNA for the CDR3: TGTGCCAGCAGTTTTAATGGCGGGCGACTCAAAAACATTCGCACTCAGTACTTC. Amino acid sequence: CASSFNGGRLKNIRTQYF.

This clonotype came up many times. The V gene is TRBV5-1, the J gene TRBJ2-6; possibly TRBD1 for D (6 bases). This CDR3 has 15 residues. The germline gives CDR1 SGHRS, CDR2 YFSETQ. Trimming removed 3 bases from V and 0 bases from J, with 7 bases in between. The CDR3 sequence: CASSYRDSGANVLTF. The CDR3, as DNA: TGCGCCAGCAGCTACAGGGACTCTGGGGCCAACGTCCTGACTTTC.

This clonotype was observed many times. The chain recombines TRBV4-3 with TRBJ2-3; unclear D gene. V was clipped by 0 bases and J by 0 bases, with 7 bases between them. The length of the CDR3 is 15 residues. Germline loops: CDR1 LGHNA, CDR2 YSLEER. The CDR3 sequence is CASSQDRGSTDTQYF. CDR3 DNA: TGCGCCAGCAGCCAAGATCGCGGTAGCACAGATACGCAGTATTTT.

This clonotype was seen repeatedly, ten times or more. J is TRBJ2-4 and V is TRBV6-2 or TRBV6-3; D is unclear. The CDR3 is made up of 14 amino acids. Trimming shortened V by 6 bases and J by 8 bases, and 17 bases separated the two germline ends. Germline CDR1 is MNHEY and CDR2 is SVGEGT. In nucleotides, the CDR3 is TGTGCCAGCAGCATCGTGGGCCGGATGGACATTCAGTACTTC. Translation gives CASSIVGRMDIQYF.

This clonotype was seen a handful of times. The genes are TRBV6-1 and TRBJ1-5; no firm D call. Germline-derived CDR1 and CDR2 are MNHNS and SASEGT. Trimming removed 2 bases from V and 7 bases from J, with 12 bases in between. There are 14 residues in the CDR3. The CDR3 reads CASSELGLGQPQHF. Written as DNA, the CDR3 is TGTGCCAGCAGTGAATTAGGGTTGGGCCAGCCCCAGCATTTT.

The CDR3 spells CASSSTGGGADTQYF. In DNA form, the CDR3 reads TGTGCCAGCAGCTCTACGGGAGGGGGGGCAGATACGCAGTATTTT. This chain uses TRBV7-3 with TRBJ2-3; 8 bases align to TRBD2. V shed 4 bases, J shed 4 bases, and the junction held 7 bases outside the gene matches. Germline CDR1 SGHTA, CDR2 FQGTGA. The length of the CDR3 is 15 residues.

This clonotype has a count of ten or more. The genes are TRBV28 and TRBJ2-7; a possible D gene is TRBD2 (6 bases). CDR3 length: 15 residues. Germline CDR1 and CDR2: MDHEN and SYDVKM. The V gene lost 3 bases and the J gene lost 2 bases, with 14 bases spanning the gap. The CDR3 DNA reads as TGTGCCAGCAGTTTGTTTCTACTAGCTGCCTACGAGCAGTACTTC. Translating it yields CASSLFLLAAYEQYF.

This clonotype showed up many times. The chain links TRBV29-1 to TRBJ2-4; no clear D gene. Germline CDR1 is SQVTM and CDR2 is ANQGSEA. This CDR3 is 16 amino acids long. Trimming took 0 bases from V and 0 from J, leaving 12 bases between them. The CDR3 DNA is TGCAGCGTTGAAGATCTGGGCAGCTTAGCCAAAAACATTCAGTACTTC. Translation: CSVEDLGSLAKNIQYF.

This clonotype was seen many times. V usage is TRBV28 and J usage is TRBJ2-1; D is unclear. The germline V gene has CDR1 MDHEN and CDR2 SYDVKM. Trimming left V 3 bases short and J 0 bases short, with 9 bases between. The CDR3 sequence is 15 residues long. The CDR3 loop is CASSFLGPSYNEQFF. The CDR3 region has the DNA TGTGCCAGCAGTTTTTTAGGGCCCTCCTACAATGAGCAGTTCTTC.

In its sample, this clonotype was seen a few times. With a much larger clone just one base away, this may be a read error. V and J are TRBV7-9 and TRBJ1-1; perhaps TRBD1 as D (5 bases). Germline V lookup: CDR1 SEHNR, CDR2 FQNEAQ (reference sequence). The CDR3 covers 13 residues. The CDR3 here is CASSLSGSTVAFF. In DNA form, the CDR3 reads TGTGCCAGCAGCTTATCAGGGTCAACTGTAGCTTTCTTT.

This clonotype was counted a single time. One base away lies a much larger clone, so this may be a sequencing read error. This CDR3 fails to terminate in the conserved phenylalanine or tryptophan, so it likely reflects a read error. In nucleotides, the CDR3 is TGCAGCGTCACAGGGGCGATGAACACTGAAGCTTTCCTT. It is translated as CSVTGAMNTEAFL. This chain links TRBV29-1 with TRBJ1-1; TRBD1 agrees at 7 bases. V lost 6 bases to trimming and J lost 0 bases; unmatched junction nucleotides: 4. Germline-derived CDR1 and CDR2 are SQVTM and ANQGSEA. The CDR3 consists of 13 residues.

This clonotype was counted a few times. The V gene is TRBV27, the J gene TRBJ2-7; D assignment may be TRBD1 or TRBD2 (5 bases each). Per germline, CDR1 MNHEY and CDR2 SMNVEV (reference sequence). The V and J ends lost 4 bases and 2 bases respectively, with 15 bases between them. The CDR3 extends over 15 amino acids. The CDR3 sequence: CASSSPAGTTYEQYF. For the CDR3, the DNA is TGTGCCAGCAGTTCCCCCGCCGGGACCACCTACGAGCAGTACTTC.

V and J are TRBV30 and TRBJ2-7; 7 nucleotides align to TRBD2. The germline V gene has CDR1 GTSNPN and CDR2 SVGIG (reference sequence). The CDR3 totals 13 residues. Trimming at V came to 3 bases and at J to 4 bases, leaving 6 bases not matched to a gene. CDR3 nucleotides: TGTGCCTGGAGCCACTTTAGCGGGTACGAGCAGTACTTC. Its protein is CAWSHFSGYEQYF.

On this clonotype: Sequence at one end of the junction differs from germline and may be a read error. This chain connects TRBV4-1 to TRBJ2-7; 10 bases align to TRBD1. Germline CDR1 MGHRA, CDR2 YSYEKL. This CDR3 comprises 14 residues. The CDR3 DNA sequence: TGCGCCAGCAGCCAGTCGACAGGGGGCTACGGGCAGTACTTC. It codes for CASSQSTGGYGQYF.

This clonotype has at least ten counts. The chain uses TRBV6-5 and TRBJ2-1, with 11 bases identical to TRBD2. V trimming: 6 bases; J trimming: 6 bases; junction bases outside the gene matches: 7. The CDR3 loop spans 15 amino acids. Per germline, CDR1 MNHEY and CDR2 SVGAGI. The CDR3 loop is CASRRLAGGLNEQFF. CDR3 in DNA: TGTGCCAGCAGAAGGTTAGCGGGGGGGCTCAATGAGCAGTTCTTC.

This clonotype showed up many times. This rearrangement joins TRBV4-3 to TRBJ2-7; D perhaps matches TRBD2 (5 bases). Trimming stripped 0 bases from V and 4 bases from J, with 13 bases between. Per the germline V gene, CDR1 is LGHNA and CDR2 is YSLEER. This CDR3 is 15 amino acids long. CDR3 amino acids: CASSQDRTPGYEQYF. The CDR3 DNA reads TGCGCCAGCAGCCAAGACCGGACTCCGGGGTACGAGCAGTACTTC.

This clonotype was seen ten or more times. The chain carries TRBV28 and TRBJ2-1, with a weak D call TRBD2 (6 bases). Looked up from germline, CDR1 is MDHEN and CDR2 is SYDVKM. The CDR3 extends over 16 amino acids. V lost 7 bases to trimming and J lost 0 bases, with 16 bases between them. The CDR3 coding sequence is TGTGCCAGCATCCCTGGTGCGGGGAACTCCTACAATGAGCAGTTCTTC. Its translation is CASIPGAGNSYNEQFF.

Only a few counts were recorded for this clonotype. The rearrangement joins TRBV7-9 to TRBJ1-1; TRBD1 aligns across 10 bases. V shed 5 bases, J shed 3 bases, and the junction held 9 bases outside the gene matches. This CDR3 has 16 residues. Germline V gene data show CDR1 as SEHNR and CDR2 as FQNEAQ (reference sequence). Here the CDR3 reads CASSPGTGASDTEAFF. In DNA form, the CDR3 reads TGTGCCAGCAGCCCCGGGACAGGGGCATCGGACACTGAAGCTTTCTTT.

This clonotype was recorded many times. The chain combines TRBV27 with TRBJ2-5; D not resolved. V was pared by 3 bases and J by 0 bases, with 5 bases between. The CDR3 is 13 amino acids. Germline lookup yields CDR1 MNHEY and CDR2 SMNVEV (reference sequence). The CDR3 DNA reads TGTGCCAGCAGTTTGCCCAACCAAGAGACCCAGTACTTC. The encoded protein is CASSLPNQETQYF.

About this clonotype itself: This may be a read error, as it is one base from a much larger clone. The V and J genes are TRBV19 and TRBJ2-1; 7 bases agree with TRBD2. The ends lost 0 bases at V and 8 bases at J; junction bases unmatched: 4. The germline gives CDR1 LNHDA, CDR2 SQIVND (reference sequence). The CDR3 loop spans 14 amino acids. CDR3 residues: CASSIDLGGDEQFF. In DNA form, the CDR3 reads TGTGCCAGTAGTATAGATCTGGGAGGGGATGAGCAGTTCTTC.

This clonotype was recorded many times. The chain couples TRBV27 to TRBJ2-1; D tentatively fits TRBD1 or TRBD2 (5 bases each). The V and J ends lost 2 bases and 2 bases respectively, with 7 bases between them. The CDR3 loop spans 14 amino acids. Germline values: CDR1 MNHEY, CDR2 SMNVEV (reference sequence). The CDR3 DNA reads as TGTGCCAGCAGTTTAGTGGGGGCCTACAATGAGCAGTTCTTC. As protein: CASSLVGAYNEQFF.